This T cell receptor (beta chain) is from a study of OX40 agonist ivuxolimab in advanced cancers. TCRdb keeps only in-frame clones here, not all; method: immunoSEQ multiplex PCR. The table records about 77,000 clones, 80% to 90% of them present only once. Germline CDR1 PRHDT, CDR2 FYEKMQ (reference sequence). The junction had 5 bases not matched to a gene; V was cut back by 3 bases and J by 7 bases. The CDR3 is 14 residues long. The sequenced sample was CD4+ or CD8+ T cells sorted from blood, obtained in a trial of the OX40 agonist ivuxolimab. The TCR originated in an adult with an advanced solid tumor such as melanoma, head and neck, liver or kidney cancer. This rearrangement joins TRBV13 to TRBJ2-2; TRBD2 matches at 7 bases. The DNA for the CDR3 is TGTGCCAGCAGCTTTTCACTAGCGCACGGGGAGCTGTTTTTT. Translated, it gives CASSFSLAHGELFF.